One T cell receptor (beta chain) is described in this entry. The target antigen is unknown. This CDR3 region has 16 residues. The germline gives CDR1 SGHNT, CDR2 YYREEE (reference sequence). The ends lost 4 bases at V and 8 bases at J; junction bases unmatched: 17. Described time point: week 3, after first cycle of checkpoint inhibitor. Samples come from before therapy and from week 3 after the first blockade cycle. No patient had earlier systemic cancer treatment, concurrent immunosuppressants, or another active cancer. This sample was taken from a study of blood T cell dynamics during melanoma immunotherapy. Assay: immunoSEQ multiplex PCR; the TCRdb copy retains only in-frame clones and omits some. The table lists fewer than 15,000 clones, just over 85% of them singletons, with around 5.3% in the top ten. Study-wide results and limits: PBMC repertoires of eventual disease-control patients split at W3 into clonality or diversity gains.

Sequencing was performed on blood, taken from a patient treated with checkpoint blockade. The chain employs TRBV5-4 and TRBJ1-2; 7 bases map to TRBD1. The clonotype originates from a human donor with melanoma. The CDR3 coding sequence is TGTGCCAGCAGCCCCGGAGGCGTACAGGGGACGTGGGGCTACACCTTC. Its protein product is CASSPGGVQGTWGYTF.